Sequencing of this TCR beta chain was carried out in a study of cytomegalovirus exposure and HLA in healthy donors. On this clone itself: What it recognizes is unknown.

PCR was performed using 60 Vbeta and 13 Jbeta primers. Assay used: immunoSEQ multiplex PCR; TCRdb lists only in-frame clones, some missing. Among 160,000 or so clones, around 73% were seen once, and the ten largest hold about 1.3%. General study findings and limits: The authors assumed roughly uniform sequencing depth across donors for presence/absence analyses.

This CDR3 is 17 amino acids long. The V end was cut by 0 bases, the J end by 4 bases, with 18 bases between. Germline V gene lookup returns CDR1 LGHNA and CDR2 YSLEER. This TCR was recovered from a male donor in good health and CMV-seronegative. Specimen: PBMCs. The V call is TRBV4-3, the J call TRBJ1-2, with D hard to call. DNA for the CDR3: TGCGCCAGCAGCCAAGACTTATTCGGAGGGAGGGTCTATGGCTACACCTTC. As protein: CASSQDLFGGRVYGYTF.